Presented here are 18 T cell receptor beta chains from one specimen sequenced in a study of T cell responses to AZD1222 COVID-19 vaccine. Method: immunoSEQ multiplex PCR; TCRdb's copy keeps in-frame clones and lacks some. The table has under 200,000 clones, 85% to 90% seen once. Sequenced here: peripheral blood, sampled on day 0 of MenACWY control vaccination. Receptors originate from an adult in good health.

This chain uses TRBV28 with TRBJ1-2, with D possibly matching TRBD1 (5 bases). Germline V gene lookup returns CDR1 MDHEN and CDR2 SYDVKM. There are 16 residues in the CDR3. With 2 bases removed from V and 6 bases from J, the gap between germline ends came to 19 bases. CDR3 DNA: TGTGCCAGCAGTTTAAGTGGTGGAGTCCAGGGCGATGGCTACACCTTC. Protein sequence: CASSLSGGVQGDGYTF.

V usage is TRBV5-4 and J usage is TRBJ2-1; perhaps TRBD2 as D (5 bases). Deletions cut 4 bases from V and 8 bases from J, with 7 bases between. The CDR3 loop spans 11 amino acids. Germline CDR1 and CDR2: SGHNT and YYREEE (reference sequence). The CDR3 protein is CASSPGDEQFF. As DNA, the CDR3 is TGTGCCAGCAGCCCCGGGGATGAGCAGTTCTTC.

V gene TRBV24-1 combines with J gene TRBJ2-1; 7 bases are shared with TRBD1. With V trimmed by 3 bases and J by 10 bases, 11 bases remained unmatched. CDR1 is KGHDR, CDR2 SFDVKD, per germline. The CDR3 loop spans 15 amino acids. This CDR3 is CATSDPRQGWNEQFF. In DNA, the CDR3 is TGTGCCACCAGTGATCCCCGACAGGGTTGGAACGAGCAGTTCTTC.

V is TRBV7-9 and J is TRBJ1-6, with D unresolved. Trimming pared 1 base from V and 7 bases from J, leaving 14 bases between. The CDR3 covers 16 residues. Germline assignment: CDR1 SEHNR and CDR2 FQNEAQ (reference sequence). In nucleotides, the CDR3 is TGTGCCAGCAGCTTAGGGGCCCTAAGCGACAATTCACCCCTCCACTTT. This gives the protein CASSLGALSDNSPLHF.

The CDR3 region is CASSSGSSYEQYF. CDR3 coding DNA: TGTGCCAGCAGTTCCGGGAGCTCCTACGAGCAGTACTTC. The V gene is TRBV27, the J gene TRBJ2-7, with D possibly matching TRBD2 (6 bases). This CDR3 has 13 residues. V was cut by 4 bases and J by 0 bases, with 7 bases left in between. The germline V gene has CDR1 MNHEY and CDR2 SMNVEV (reference sequence).

The chain uses TRBV7-3 and TRBJ2-7; TRBD1 agrees at 8 bases. With V trimmed by 5 bases and J by 0 bases, 6 bases remained unmatched. The CDR3 is made up of 15 amino acids. The germline V gene has CDR1 SGHTA and CDR2 FQGTGA. The CDR3 protein is CASSRGQGSSYEQYF. The CDR3 region has the DNA TGTGCCAGCAGCCGAGGACAGGGTAGCTCCTACGAGCAGTACTTC.

The chain combines TRBV7-9 with TRBJ2-6; D remains ambiguous. Germline CDR1 is SEHNR and CDR2 is FQNEAQ (reference sequence). Trimming cost V 11 bases and J 3 bases, with 5 bases left between them. CDR3 length: 11 residues. The CDR3 is CAAIGANVLTF. The CDR3 DNA follows: TGTGCCGCCATTGGGGCCAACGTCCTGACTTTC.

The rearrangement joins TRBV19 to TRBJ2-6; 10 nucleotides align to TRBD1. Germline CDR1 reads LNHDA; CDR2 reads SQIVND (reference sequence). This CDR3 is 19 amino acids long. V was clipped by 3 bases and J by 0 bases; unmatched bases: 8. CDR3 sequence (DNA): TGTGCCAGTAGTATTACACCGGGACAGGGGTACTCTGGGGCCAACGTCCTGACTTTC. The encoded protein is CASSITPGQGYSGANVLTF.

This clone turned up a few times. This sequence joins TRBV12-3 or TRBV12-4 and TRBJ1-5; no reliable D call. The V end lost 5 bases, the J end lost 2 bases, and 7 bases lay between the germline ends. The CDR3 extends over 13 amino acids. Here the CDR3 reads CASSPMGNQPQHF. In DNA, the CDR3 is TGTGCCAGCAGTCCGATGGGCAATCAGCCCCAGCATTTT.

This chain uses TRBV6-1 with TRBJ1-5, with D maybe TRBD1 (5 bases). V lost 1 base to trimming and J lost 2 bases, with 15 bases between them. This CDR3 contains 17 residues. The germline gives CDR1 MNHNS, CDR2 SASEGT. CDR3 in amino acids: CASSEGTSWGGNQPQHF. The CDR3 DNA reads as TGTGCCAGCAGTGAAGGCACCTCCTGGGGGGGCAATCAGCCCCAGCATTTT.

This chain uses TRBV9 with TRBJ2-2; the D gene is possibly TRBD1 (5 bases). Germline CDR1 is SGDLS and CDR2 is YYNGEE. Trimming shortened V by 2 bases and J by 3 bases, and 5 bases separated the two germline ends. This CDR3 comprises 13 residues. CDR3 protein: CASSVRDTGELFF. The CDR3 DNA reads as TGTGCCAGCAGCGTCAGGGACACCGGGGAGCTGTTTTTT. Complete variable domain (other parts from reference TRBV9 and TRBJ2-2): DSGVTQTPKHLITATGQRVTLRCSPRSGDLSVYWYQQSLDQGLQFLIQYYNGEERAKGNILERFSAQQFPDLHSELNLSSLELGDSALYFCASSVRDTGELFFGEGSRLTVL.

CDR3 amino acids: CASSRRPGTANTEAFF. Written as DNA, the CDR3 is TGTGCCAGCAGCCGACGTCCCGGGACAGCGAACACTGAAGCTTTCTTT. V gene TRBV7-9 combines with J gene TRBJ1-1; TRBD1 matches at 7 bases. From germline, CDR1 is SEHNR and CDR2 FQNEAQ (reference sequence). This CDR3 region has 16 residues. V lost 5 bases, J lost 1 base, and 10 bases stayed unmatched.

The DNA for the CDR3 is TGCAGTGCTAGTAATAACAGGGCGGTGGGTGAGCAGTTCTTC. Translated: CSASNNRAVGEQFF. The rearrangement joins TRBV20-1 to TRBJ2-1, with TRBD1 as a possible D gene (6 bases). V was trimmed by 3 bases and J by 9 bases, leaving 18 bases between them. The CDR3 sequence is 14 residues long. Germline V lookup: CDR1 DFQATT, CDR2 SNEGSKA (reference sequence).

The chain carries TRBV12-3 or TRBV12-4 and TRBJ2-2, with D uncertain. The CDR3 contains 13 residues. The germline V and J ends were trimmed by 1 base and 8 bases, with 8 bases remaining between them. Here the CDR3 DNA reads TGTGCCAGCAGTTTAGTAGCAACGGGGGAGCTGTTTTTT. Its protein is CASSLVATGELFF.

On this clone: The junction departs from the called germline gene at one end, perhaps through a read error. The chain is built from TRBV6-4 and TRBJ2-1; D may correspond to TRBD1 or TRBD2 (5 bases each). Germline V gene data show CDR1 as MRHNA and CDR2 as SNTAGT. The CDR3 is 14 residues long. CDR3 coding DNA: TGTGCCAGCAGTTACTCCGGGGCGAGCTATGAGCAGTTCTTC. This codes for CASSYSGASYEQFF.

This chain connects TRBV29-1 to TRBJ2-7; a possible D gene is TRBD1 (6 bases). Per germline, CDR1 SQVTM and CDR2 ANQGSEA. V lost 7 bases, J lost 3 bases, and 13 bases lay in between. CDR3 length: 12 amino acids. CDR3 amino acids: CSASRGGYEQYF. CDR3 nucleotides: TGCAGCGCATCCAGGGGCGGCTACGAGCAGTACTTC.

The V call is TRBV27, the J call TRBJ2-7; no definite D call. The V end was cut by 5 bases, the J end by 8 bases, with 13 bases between. Germline V gene sequence: CDR1 MNHEY, CDR2 SMNVEV (reference sequence). The CDR3 runs 12 residues. The CDR3 nucleotides read TGTGCCAGCAGTCCCCCCCAATCAAAGCAGTACTTC. This gives the protein CASSPPQSKQYF.

V and J are TRBV12-5 and TRBJ2-7; perhaps D is TRBD1 or TRBD2 (5 bases each). Germline lookup yields CDR1 LGHNT and CDR2 FRNRAP. Trimming shortened V by 8 bases and J by 4 bases, and 21 bases separated the two germline ends. This CDR3 spans 15 amino acids. CDR3 DNA: TGTGCTAGTAGCCCTGGACGGAACGGGGCATACGAGCAGTACTTC. Its protein is CASSPGRNGAYEQYF.